This T cell receptor beta chain was sequenced for a study of sequential checkpoint blockade in melanoma. As for the study in general: Arm A got nivolumab then ipilimumab; arm B the reverse, 1:1. After nivolumab or ipilimumab alone, around 20 patients had week-13 rebiopsies. The study's findings and limits: About 30 times likelier clinical benefit followed increased tumor T-cell fraction and clonality.

Repertoires were generated with immunoSEQ multiplex PCR, while TCRdb's copy carries only in-frame clones and drops some. The sample has approximately 6,000 clones, roughly 25% seen once. From germline, CDR1 is LNHDA and CDR2 SQIVND (reference sequence). CDR3 length equals 15 residues. V was pared by 4 bases and J by 5 bases, with 10 bases of the junction left unmatched. Sample treatment: randomized to nivolumab then ipilimumab (arm A) or the reverse (arm B). No patient had prior DNA-damaging chemotherapy. Concerning this clone: Its antigen is undetermined.

The chain recombines TRBV19 with TRBJ1-1, with 7 bases aligning to TRBD1. This clonotype was obtained from a human donor with melanoma. Sequenced here: tumor tissue (inferred from file names), sampled from a patient given nivolumab and ipilimumab in sequence. CDR3 bases: TGTGCCAGTAGTACTACCGGGACAGACGGAACTGAAGCTTTCTTT. Translation: CASSTTGTDGTEAFF.